This T cell receptor (beta chain) was recovered during a study of identical twins. MiXCR, applied by TCRdb to the 5' RACE reads, yields one record per CDR3 protein. Found here are 690,000 or so distinct CDR3 sequences, 8.6% of them singletons; the top ten hold 0.75% to 1%. This clonotype was counted between two and nine times. With V trimmed by 6 bases and J by 9 bases, 11 bases remained unmatched. The CDR3 covers 14 residues. These data also formed part of another study, on yellow fever vaccine responses in identical twins. That work adds: Among the twins, the vaccine T cell response reportedly seemed partly convergent and partly personalized.

The chain has TRBV12-3 or TRBV12-4 and TRBJ1-3; TRBD1 matches at 7 bases. The sequencing sample was made of PBMCs. This receptor was obtained from a woman in her late teens or twenties in good health. The CDR3 spells CASRNSGDSGTIYF. The CDR3 bases are TGTGCCAGCAGGAACTCGGGGGACAGCGGCACCATATATTTT.